The sequence of this T cell receptor (beta chain) was determined in a study of identical twins. The table lists this clonotype with many counts. Template switching added a universal primer binding site, and final cDNA carried unique molecular identifiers. TCRdb re-called the 5' RACE reads with MiXCR, one entry per CDR3 protein. The sample yields 200,000 to 250,000 distinct CDR3 sequences, 6.5% seen once. Deletions cut 4 bases from V and 5 bases from J, with 16 bases between. The CDR3 consists of 14 residues. CDR1 and CDR2 (germline): SGDLS, YYNGEE. This sample also belongs to another study, concerning T cells expressing NK-cell markers. That study adds: Beta-chain profiling covered CD3+CD56+NKG2C+, CD3+CD56+NKG2C- and CD3+CD56-NKG2C+ sorted subsets.

The sample consisted of CD8+ T cells sorted from blood. The chain is built from TRBV9 and TRBJ2-7; TRBD2 is a possible D gene (5 bases). This TCR came from a woman between 18 and 29 years old in good health. CDR3 amino acids: CASSPFEGLNEQYF. The CDR3 nucleotides read TGTGCCAGCAGCCCTTTTGAGGGATTAAACGAGCAGTACTTC.